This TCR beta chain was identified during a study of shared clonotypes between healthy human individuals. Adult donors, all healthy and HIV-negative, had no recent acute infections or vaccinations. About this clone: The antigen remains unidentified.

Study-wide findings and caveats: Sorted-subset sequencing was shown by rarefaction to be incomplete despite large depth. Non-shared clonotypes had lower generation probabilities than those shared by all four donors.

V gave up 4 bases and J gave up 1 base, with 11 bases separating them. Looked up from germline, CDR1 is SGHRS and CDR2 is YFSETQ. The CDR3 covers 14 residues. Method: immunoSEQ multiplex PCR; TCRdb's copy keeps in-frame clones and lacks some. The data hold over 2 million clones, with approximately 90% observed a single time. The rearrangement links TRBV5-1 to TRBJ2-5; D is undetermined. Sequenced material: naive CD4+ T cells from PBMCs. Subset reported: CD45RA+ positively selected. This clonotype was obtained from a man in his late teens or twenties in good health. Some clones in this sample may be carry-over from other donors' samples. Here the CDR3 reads CASSVTGVQETQYF. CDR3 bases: TGCGCCAGCAGCGTCACCGGCGTCCAAGAGACCCAGTACTTC.